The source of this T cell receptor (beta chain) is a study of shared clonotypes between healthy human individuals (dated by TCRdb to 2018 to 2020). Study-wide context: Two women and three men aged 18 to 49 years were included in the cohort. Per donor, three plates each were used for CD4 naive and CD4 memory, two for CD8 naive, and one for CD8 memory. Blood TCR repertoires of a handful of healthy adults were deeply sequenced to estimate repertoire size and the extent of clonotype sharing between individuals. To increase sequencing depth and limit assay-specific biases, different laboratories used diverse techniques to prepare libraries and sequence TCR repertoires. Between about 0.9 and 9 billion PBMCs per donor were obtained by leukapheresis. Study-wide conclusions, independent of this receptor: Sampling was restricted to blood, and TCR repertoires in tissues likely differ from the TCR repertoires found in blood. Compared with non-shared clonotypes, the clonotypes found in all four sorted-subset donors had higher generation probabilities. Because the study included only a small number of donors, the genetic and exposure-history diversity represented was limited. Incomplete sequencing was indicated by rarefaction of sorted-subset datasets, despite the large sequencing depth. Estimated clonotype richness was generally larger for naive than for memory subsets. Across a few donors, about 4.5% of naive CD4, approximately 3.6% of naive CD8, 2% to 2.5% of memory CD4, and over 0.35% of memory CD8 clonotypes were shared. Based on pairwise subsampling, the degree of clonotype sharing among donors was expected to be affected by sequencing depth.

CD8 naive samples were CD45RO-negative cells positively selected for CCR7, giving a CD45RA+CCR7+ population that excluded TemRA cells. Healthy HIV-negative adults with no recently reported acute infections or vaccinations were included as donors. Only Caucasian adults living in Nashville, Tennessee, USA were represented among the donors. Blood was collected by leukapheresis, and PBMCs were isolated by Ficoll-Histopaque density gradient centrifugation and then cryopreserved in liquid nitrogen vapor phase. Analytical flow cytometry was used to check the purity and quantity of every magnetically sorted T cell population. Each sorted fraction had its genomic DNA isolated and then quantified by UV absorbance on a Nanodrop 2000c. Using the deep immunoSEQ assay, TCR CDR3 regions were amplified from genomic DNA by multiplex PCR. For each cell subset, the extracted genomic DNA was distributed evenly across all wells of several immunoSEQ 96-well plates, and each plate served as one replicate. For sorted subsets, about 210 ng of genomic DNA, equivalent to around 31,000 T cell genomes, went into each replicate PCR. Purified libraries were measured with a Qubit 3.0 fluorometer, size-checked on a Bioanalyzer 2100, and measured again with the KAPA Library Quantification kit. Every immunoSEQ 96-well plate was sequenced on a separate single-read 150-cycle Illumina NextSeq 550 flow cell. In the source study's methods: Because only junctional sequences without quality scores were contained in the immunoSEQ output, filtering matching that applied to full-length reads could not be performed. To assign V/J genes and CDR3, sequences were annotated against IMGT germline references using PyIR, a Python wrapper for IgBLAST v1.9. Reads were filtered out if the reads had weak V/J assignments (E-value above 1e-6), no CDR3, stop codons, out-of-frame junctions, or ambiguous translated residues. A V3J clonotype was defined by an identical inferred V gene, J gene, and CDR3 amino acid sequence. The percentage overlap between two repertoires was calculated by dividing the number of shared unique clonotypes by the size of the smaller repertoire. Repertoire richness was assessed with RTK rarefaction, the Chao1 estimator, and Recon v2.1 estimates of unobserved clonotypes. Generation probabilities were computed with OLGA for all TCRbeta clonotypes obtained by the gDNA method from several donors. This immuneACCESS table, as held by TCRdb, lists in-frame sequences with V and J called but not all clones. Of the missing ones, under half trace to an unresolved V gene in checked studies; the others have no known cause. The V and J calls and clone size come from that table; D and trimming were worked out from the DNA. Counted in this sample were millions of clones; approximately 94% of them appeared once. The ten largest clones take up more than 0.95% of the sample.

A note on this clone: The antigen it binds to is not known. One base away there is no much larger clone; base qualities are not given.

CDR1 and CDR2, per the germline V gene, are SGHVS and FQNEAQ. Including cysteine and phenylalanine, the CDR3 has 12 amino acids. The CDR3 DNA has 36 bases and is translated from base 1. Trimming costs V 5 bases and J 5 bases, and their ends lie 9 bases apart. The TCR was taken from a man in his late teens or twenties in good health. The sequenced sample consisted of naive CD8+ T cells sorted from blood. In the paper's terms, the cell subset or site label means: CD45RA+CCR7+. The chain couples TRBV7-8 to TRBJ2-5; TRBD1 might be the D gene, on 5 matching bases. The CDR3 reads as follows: CASSRGDETQYF. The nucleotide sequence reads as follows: TGTGCCAGCAGCAGGGGTGACGAGACCCAGTACTTC.